Listed below are T cell receptor beta chains from one sample, sequenced in a study of blood T cell repertoires in COVID-19. This table comes from immunoSEQ multiplex PCR, and its TCRdb copy is limited to in-frame clones, with some not included. The repertoire includes about 380,000 clones, more than 75% of them detected once, and roughly 1.2% sits in the top ten. The sequencing input was PBMCs or T cells enriched from blood (not recorded which). Every receptor here comes from a woman aged 18-29 years who had recovered from COVID-19. CDR3s leave out the opening cysteine and the closing phenylalanine or tryptophan. Fields, in order: V gene, J gene, CDR3 protein.

>TRBV27|TRBJ1-2
ASSSVLGRYGYT
>TRBV11-3|TRBJ1-1
ASSSGGEAF
>TRBV5-1|TRBJ1-1
ASSLGLDEAF
>TRBV30|TRBJ2-5
AWERTGGKETQY
>TRBV19|TRBJ2-2
ASSILRRGGLLDTGELF
>TRBV14|TRBJ1-1
ASSQSYEAF
>TRBV15|TRBJ1-4
ATSREAYRDPNEKLF
>TRBV6-5|TRBJ2-7
ASSYGGAGDPYEQY
>TRBV2|TRBJ2-3
ASSEGLLDTQY
>TRBV6-1|TRBJ1-1
ASSEVRGDGIWW
>TRBV30|TRBJ2-3
AWSVLKDTQY